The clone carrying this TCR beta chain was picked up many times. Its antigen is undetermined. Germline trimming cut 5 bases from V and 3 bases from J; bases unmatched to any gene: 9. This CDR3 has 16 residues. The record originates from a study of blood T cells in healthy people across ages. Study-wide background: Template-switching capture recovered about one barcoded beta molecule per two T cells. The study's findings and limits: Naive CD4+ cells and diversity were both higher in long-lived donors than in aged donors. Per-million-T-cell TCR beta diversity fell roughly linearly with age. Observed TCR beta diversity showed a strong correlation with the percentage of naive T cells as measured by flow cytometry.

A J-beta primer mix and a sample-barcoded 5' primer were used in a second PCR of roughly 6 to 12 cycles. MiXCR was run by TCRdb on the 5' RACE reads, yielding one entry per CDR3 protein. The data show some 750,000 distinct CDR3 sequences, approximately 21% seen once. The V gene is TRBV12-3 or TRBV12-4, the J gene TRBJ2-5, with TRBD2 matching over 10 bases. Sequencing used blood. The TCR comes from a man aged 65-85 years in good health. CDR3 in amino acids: CASSLWGAGGKETQYF. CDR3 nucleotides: TGTGCCAGCAGTCTTTGGGGAGCGGGGGGGAAAGAGACCCAGTACTTC.